Listed below are T cell receptor beta chains from one sample, sequenced in a study of T cell repertoires in ileal Crohn's disease. Data came from immunoSEQ multiplex PCR; TCRdb stores just in-frame clones and leaves some out. The table includes 5,500 to 7,500 clones, over 75% detected once. Sequenced input: CD4+ T cells from ileum. Every receptor here comes from an adult with Crohn's disease. Some clones in this sample may be carry-over from other donors' samples. CDR3s include the opening cysteine and the closing phenylalanine or tryptophan. D genes are given only for firm matches. Only part of the rows carry a size: once, few, many, or a class if the clone is expanded.

TRBJ2-2,TRBV5-4,-,-,CASSNPSGELFF,TGTGCCAGCAGCAATCCCTCCGGGGAGCTGTTTTTT
TRBJ2-2,TRBV5-6,-,TRBD1,CASSGLTGLAGELFF,TGTGCCAGCAGCGGGCTGACAGGGTTGGCCGGGGAGCTGTTTTTT
TRBJ2-1,TRBV7-3,-,-,CASSLMVSSYNEQFF,TGTGCCAGCAGCTTAATGGTTAGCTCCTACAATGAGCAGTTCTTC
TRBJ2-3,TRBV28,-,-,CASRAPGGGTTDTQYF,TGTGCCAGCAGAGCCCCGGGAGGGGGCACCACAGATACGCAGTATTTT
TRBJ2-3,TRBV5-1,-,-,CASSLSVSSDTQYF,TGCGCCAGCAGCTTGTCGGTCTCATCGGATACGCAGTATTTT
TRBJ2-7,TRBV11-2,-,TRBD2,CASTPSGRGYEQYF,TGTGCCAGCACCCCCAGCGGGAGGGGGTACGAGCAGTACTTC
TRBJ2-1,TRBV20-1,-,-,CSAGKSGEQFF,TGCAGTGCCGGGAAGAGCGGAGAGCAGTTCTTC
TRBJ2-1,TRBV6-6,-,TRBD2,CASSYRTSKSDNEQFF,TGTGCCAGCAGCTATCGGACTAGTAAAAGCGACAATGAGCAGTTCTTC
TRBJ1-2,TRBV12-5,-,-,CASGLMGGAGGYTF,TGTGCTAGTGGCCTGATGGGGGGGGCTGGAGGCTACACCTTC
TRBJ1-2,TRBV11-2,few,-,CASSFDTGNYGYTF,TGTGCCAGCAGCTTCGATACAGGGAACTATGGCTACACCTTC
TRBJ2-7,TRBV18,-,TRBD2,CASSPTSGSEYEQYF,TGTGCCAGCTCACCAACTAGCGGGTCGGAATACGAGCAGTACTTC
TRBJ2-7,TRBV4-1,-,TRBD2,CASSQVKGGTSGSNEQYF,TGCGCCAGCAGCCAAGTTAAGGGGGGAACTAGCGGTAGTAACGAGCAGTACTTC
TRBJ2-3,TRBV5-1,-,TRBD2,CASTTSGPDTQYF,TGCGCCAGCACGACTAGCGGGCCAGATACGCAGTATTTT
TRBJ2-5,TRBV25-1,-,TRBD1,CASVDRGLETQYF,TGTGCCAGCGTAGACAGGGGGTTAGAGACCCAGTACTTC
TRBJ1-2,TRBV5-1,-,TRBD1,CASSPRGDRVDGYTF,TGCGCCAGCAGCCCCAGAGGGGACAGGGTCGATGGCTACACCTTC
TRBJ2-7,TRBV5-1,-,-,CASSPDRGGGEQYF,TGCGCCAGCAGCCCAGACAGGGGCGGGGGCGAGCAGTACTTC
TRBJ2-1,TRBV15,few,-,CATSRDTKYEQFF,TGTGCCACCAGCAGAGATACTAAGTACGAGCAGTTCTTC
TRBJ1-2,TRBV27,-,-,CASSLSGHRTYGYTF,TGTGCCAGCAGTCTATCCGGGCACAGGACGTATGGCTACACCTTC
TRBJ2-2,TRBV2,once,-,CASSGSFGSGELFF,TGTGCCAGCAGCGGGTCTTTTGGCTCCGGGGAGCTGTTTTTT
TRBJ2-7,TRBV19,-,-,CASSDRGLGEQYF,TGTGCCAGTAGTGACCGAGGGCTCGGCGAGCAGTACTTC
TRBJ2-7,TRBV10-3,-,-,CAISGTTGSGSYEQYF,TGTGCCATCAGTGGGACTACCGGGAGTGGTTCCTACGAGCAGTACTTC
TRBJ2-3,TRBV7-3,-,-,CASSSQPGTTDTQYF,TGTGCCAGCAGCTCCCAACCCGGGACTACAGATACGCAGTATTTT
TRBJ1-2,TRBV28,-,-,CASYGSSFAPKNYGYTF,TGTGCCAGCTACGGGAGCTCTTTTGCGCCAAAGAACTATGGCTACACCTTC
TRBJ1-5,TRBV2,-,TRBD1,CASSEISGQGHQPQHF,TGTGCCAGCAGTGAGATCTCGGGACAGGGTCACCAGCCCCAGCATTTT
TRBJ2-4,TRBV7-2,-,-,CASSDPRVPNIQYF,TGTGCCAGCAGCGATCCCAGGGTCCCAAACATTCAGTACTTC
TRBJ1-2,TRBV30,-,TRBD1,CAWAAGQGVGVGYTF,TGTGCCTGGGCTGCCGGACAGGGAGTAGGAGTTGGCTACACCTTC
TRBJ1-5,TRBV19,-,TRBD1,CASSIITGGNQPQHF,TGTGCCAGTAGTATTATTACAGGGGGCAATCAGCCCCAGCATTTT
TRBJ2-3,TRBV5-8,-,TRBD1,CASSLFGRGPFDDTQYF,TGTGCCAGCAGCTTGTTTGGCAGGGGGCCGTTTGACGATACGCAGTATTTT
TRBJ1-1,TRBV28,-,-,CASTPDGHSTEAFF,TGTGCCAGCACCCCGGACGGACATTCGACTGAAGCTTTCTTT
TRBJ1-1,TRBV30,-,-,CAWSRDLGTEAFF,TGTGCCTGGAGTCGGGACTTAGGAACTGAAGCTTTCTTT
TRBJ2-6,TRBV5-1,-,TRBD1,CASSLGGTGGSGANVLTF,TGCGCCAGCAGCTTGGGAGGGACAGGAGGCTCTGGGGCCAACGTCCTGACTTTC
TRBJ1-3,TRBV5-5,few,-,CASSLMGQLKNTIYF,TGTGCCAGCAGCTTGATGGGACAATTAAAAAACACCATATATTTT
TRBJ2-7,TRBV7-3,-,-,CARSARVQRIYRVYEQYF,TGTGCCAGATCAGCTAGAGTTCAGAGAATCTATCGTGTTTACGAGCAGTACTTC
TRBJ2-3,TRBV4-1,-,TRBD2,CASSKLAVGTDTQYF,TGCGCCAGCAGCAAGCTAGCGGTTGGGACAGATACGCAGTATTTT
TRBJ2-1,TRBV7-2,-,TRBD2,CASSLRLAGEHEQFF,TGTGCCAGCAGCTTAAGACTAGCGGGAGAACATGAGCAGTTCTTC
TRBJ1-5,TRBV18,-,-,CASSPRSEARQPQHF,TGTGCCAGCTCACCTAGAAGTGAGGCCCGTCAGCCCCAGCATTTT
TRBJ1-2,TRBV7-2,-,-,CASSLVLGGNYGYTF,TGTGCCAGCAGCTTAGTTTTGGGCGGGAACTATGGCTACACCTTC
TRBJ2-6,TRBV19,-,-,CASSKFRGTGDNVLTF,TGTGCCAGTAGTAAATTCAGGGGAACGGGTGACAACGTCCTGACTTTC
TRBJ2-1,TRBV28,-,-,CASSLGQGGINEQFF,TGTGCCAGCAGTTTAGGACAGGGAGGGATAAATGAGCAGTTCTTC
TRBJ2-1,TRBV9,-,-,CASSVGPRSSYNEQFF,TGTGCCAGCAGCGTAGGGCCTCGGAGCTCCTACAATGAGCAGTTCTTC
TRBJ1-2,TRBV28,once,TRBD1,CASTSGGGQGALGYTF,TGTGCCAGCACCTCCGGGGGGGGACAGGGGGCTTTAGGCTACACCTTC
TRBJ2-1,TRBV15,-,-,CATSRDPSASYNEQFF,TGTGCCACCAGCAGAGACCCTAGCGCCTCCTACAATGAGCAGTTCTTC
TRBJ1-5,TRBV21-1,-,-,CASSKATGEGNQPQHF,TGTGCCAGCAGCAAAGCGACGGGGGAGGGTAATCAGCCCCAGCATTTT
TRBJ2-3,TRBV7-3,-,TRBD2,CASSLSASGRTDTQYF,TGTGCCAGCAGCTTATCGGCTAGCGGGAGGACAGATACGCAGTATTTT
TRBJ2-3,TRBV7-2,-,TRBD2,CASSPREGHNTQYF,TGTGCCAGCAGCCCCCGGGAGGGCCATAATACGCAGTATTTT
TRBJ2-7,TRBV5-5,-,TRBD2,CASSPGLAGYEQYF,TGTGCCAGCAGCCCAGGACTAGCGGGCTACGAGCAGTACTTC
TRBJ2-5,TRBV7-9,once,TRBD2,CASSLGTSGEQETQYF,TGTGCCAGCAGCCTCGGGACTAGCGGAGAACAAGAGACCCAGTACTTC
TRBJ1-2,TRBV7-2,few,TRBD1,CASSGRTGGKSGYTF,TGTGCCAGCAGCGGCCGGACAGGGGGCAAGAGTGGCTACACCTTC
TRBJ1-5,TRBV19,-,TRBD1,CASSMQQGAQPQHF,TGTGCCAGTAGTATGCAACAGGGGGCCCAGCCCCAGCATTTT
TRBJ1-4,TRBV4-3,-,-,CASSQDLGSNEKLFF,TGCGCCAGCAGCCAAGATTTGGGGAGTAATGAAAAACTGTTTTTT
TRBJ2-3,TRBV2,-,-,CASSPRPDTQYF,TGTGCCAGCAGCCCCCGTCCAGATACGCAGTATTTT
TRBJ1-1,TRBV6-5,-,-,CASSYRGNTEAFF,TGTGCCAGCAGTTACAGGGGGAACACTGAAGCTTTCTTT
TRBJ1-2,TRBV27,-,-,CASSSLFTGNYGYTF,TGTGCCAGCAGTTCCCTGTTCACAGGCAACTATGGCTACACCTTC
TRBJ1-1,TRBV2,few,-,CANSFQAGNTEAFF,TGTGCCAACTCTTTCCAGGCCGGGAACACTGAAGCTTTCTTT
TRBJ2-5,TRBV7-9,-,-,CASSFRRVATYGETQYF,TGTGCCAGCAGCTTTCGCAGGGTGGCAACCTATGGAGAGACCCAGTACTTC
TRBJ2-7,TRBV5-5,-,-,CASSPLGYEQYF,TGTGCCAGCAGCCCGCTCGGCTACGAGCAGTACTTC
TRBJ1-1,TRBV10-3,-,-,CAIRVGGNTEAFF,TGTGCCATCCGGGTGGGGGGGAACACTGAAGCTTTCTTT
TRBJ2-5,TRBV4-2,-,TRBD2,CASSQDPLAGGKETQYF,TGTGCCAGCAGCCAAGATCCGCTAGCGGGAGGGAAGGAGACCCAGTACTTC